This T cell receptor (beta chain) was profiled in a study of control samples from healthy donors and cancer patients. Method: immunoSEQ multiplex PCR; TCRdb's copy keeps in-frame clones and lacks some. The sample records over 65,000 clones, 94% being singletons. The CDR3 has 13 residues. CDR1 is SQVTM and CDR2 is ANQGSEA in the germline V gene. Between the trimmed V and J ends, which lost 7 bases and 8 bases, there was a span of 18 bases. Material: blood. The J gene is TRBJ1-3, the V gene TRBV29-1; D gene unclear. The TCR sequence derives from a woman aged 40 to 55 in good health. The CDR3 bases are TGCAGCGATACCCCGGAGAGTTGGGACACCATATATTTT. It yields the protein CSDTPESWDTIYF.